Below are 25 T cell receptor beta chains sequenced from a single sample in a study of cytomegalovirus exposure and HLA in healthy donors. Some clones are missing from TCRdb's copy, which holds only in-frame ones; the method was immunoSEQ multiplex PCR. Of 250,000 or so clones listed, more than 85% are singletons. Sequenced input: PBMCs. These receptors all stem from a man aged 18 to 30 in good health and CMV-seropositive.

V usage is TRBV4-3 and J usage is TRBJ2-2; 7 nucleotides match TRBD1. Germline loops: CDR1 LGHNA, CDR2 YSLEER. The CDR3 extends over 16 amino acids. Trimming removed 2 bases from V and 2 bases from J; junction bases left unmatched: 5. This chain's CDR3 is CASSQYNRGNTGELFF. The CDR3 DNA is TGCGCCAGCAGCCAATATAACAGGGGTAACACCGGGGAGCTGTTTTTT.

The genes are TRBV29-1 and TRBJ2-7; 7 nucleotides match TRBD2. Germline loops: CDR1 SQVTM, CDR2 ANQGSEA. Trimming at V came to 7 bases and at J to 5 bases, leaving 14 bases not matched to a gene. This CDR3 is 14 amino acids long. Here the CDR3 DNA reads TGCAGCGGTATTCGGACTAGTTTTACCCACGAGCAGTACTTC. This codes for CSGIRTSFTHEQYF.

The gene calls are TRBV6-5 and TRBJ1-2, with D possibly TRBD1 on 6 matching bases. The CDR3 runs 15 residues. Germline V gene sequence: CDR1 MNHEY, CDR2 SVGAGI. Trimming pared 2 bases from V and 3 bases from J, leaving 13 bases between. In nucleotides, the CDR3 is TGTGCCAGCAGTTACCTCCCGGGGGCTGACTATGGCTACACCTTC. This translates into CASSYLPGADYGYTF.

This clone came up once. The chain combines TRBV11-2 with TRBJ1-5; perhaps TRBD1 as D (6 bases). Looked up from germline, CDR1 is SGHAT and CDR2 is FQNNGV. The CDR3 runs 14 residues. The V and J ends lost 5 bases and 2 bases respectively, with 10 bases between them. The CDR3 DNA is TGTGCCAGCAGCCAACAGGGCGGCAATCAGCCCCAGCATTTT. Amino acids: CASSQQGGNQPQHF.

The V call is TRBV2, the J call TRBJ2-2; D gene unclear. V dropped 6 bases and J dropped 6 bases, with 5 bases sitting between them. Germline assignment: CDR1 SNHLY and CDR2 FYNNEI. The CDR3 covers 11 residues. The DNA for the CDR3 is TGTGCCAGCAGAGTAGCCGGGGAGCTGTTTTTT. Translating gives CASRVAGELFF.

The rearrangement uses TRBV5-1 and TRBJ2-7; TRBD2 matches at 8 bases. The V segment lost 0 bases and the J segment 12 bases; nucleotides outside the gene matches: 14. Germline V lookup: CDR1 SGHRS, CDR2 YFSETQ. CDR3 size: 15 residues. The CDR3 loop reads CASSLVVAGPKVRYF. In DNA, the CDR3 is TGCGCCAGCAGCTTGGTGGTAGCGGGGCCCAAGGTACGGTACTTC.

This sequence joins TRBV27 and TRBJ1-1; D is unclear. The CDR3 length is 13 residues. Germline V gives CDR1 MNHEY, CDR2 SMNVEV (reference sequence). Trimming removed 1 base at V and 4 bases at J, with 7 bases between. Written as DNA, the CDR3 is TGTGCCAGCAGTTTATACCGTGGCACTGAAGCTTTCTTT. Translation: CASSLYRGTEAFF.

The rearrangement uses TRBV10-3 and TRBJ1-5, with unresolved D. Trimming stripped 2 bases from V and 4 bases from J, with 12 bases between. Germline V gene lookup returns CDR1 ENHRY and CDR2 SYGVKD. The CDR3 contains 15 residues. DNA for the CDR3: TGTGCCATCAGTGAGGCCCTCCCCGGGAATCAGCCCCAGCATTTT. This codes for CAISEALPGNQPQHF.

J is TRBJ2-5 and V is TRBV18; D remains unclear. V gave up 5 bases and J gave up 2 bases, with 3 bases separating them. Germline assignment: CDR1 KGHSH and CDR2 LQKENI. The CDR3 covers 11 residues. The CDR3 coding sequence is TGTGCCAGCTCAGTTCAAGAGACCCAGTACTTC. Amino acid sequence: CASSVQETQYF.

V usage is TRBV7-3 and J usage is TRBJ1-1, with no clear D. The CDR3 is 18 amino acids. The V and J ends lost 5 bases and 3 bases respectively, with 25 bases between them. The germline gives CDR1 SGHTA, CDR2 FQGTGA. The CDR3, as DNA: TGTGCCAGCAGCCCCCGTGGCAGGACCTTCTTTGGGGACACTGAAGCTTTCTTT. The encoded protein is CASSPRGRTFFGDTEAFF.

The chain has TRBV5-1 and TRBJ1-1; D is unclear. The CDR3 length is 13 residues. Germline values: CDR1 SGHRS, CDR2 YFSETQ. V shed 4 bases and J shed 0 bases, with 7 bases lying between them. CDR3 bases: TGCGCCAGCAGCCCCCGGCTGAACACTGAAGCTTTCTTT. This codes for CASSPRLNTEAFF.

The rearrangement uses TRBV7-3 and TRBJ1-1; no clear D gene. V lost 5 bases and J 4 bases, leaving 17 bases between the germline ends. The CDR3 covers 15 residues. The V gene's germline CDR1 is SGHTA and CDR2 FQGTGA. The DNA of the CDR3 is TGTGCCAGCAGCCCACGAGCTGGGGTGGCCACTGAAGCTTTCTTT. It is translated as CASSPRAGVATEAFF. The full variable domain, completed using reference TRBV7-3 and TRBJ1-1, is GAGVSQTPSNKVTEKGKYVELRCDPISGHTALYWYRQSLGQGPEFLIYFQGTGAADDSGLPNDRFFAVRPEGSVSTLKIQRTERGDSAVYLCASSPRAGVATEAFFGQGTRLTVV.

The DNA for the CDR3 is TGTGCCAGCAGCTTCGGGGTCCCGAACTACGAGCAGTACTTC. It is translated as CASSFGVPNYEQYF. J is TRBJ2-7 and V is TRBV11-2; the D gene is possibly TRBD2 (5 bases). The length of the CDR3 is 14 residues. Germline V CDR1 and CDR2: SGHAT, FQNNGV. Trimming took off 3 bases at V and 3 bases at J, with 12 bases between the two ends.

This rearrangement joins TRBV28 to TRBJ2-7; D ambiguous. Trimming removed 4 bases at V and 5 bases at J, with 18 bases between. Germline loops: CDR1 MDHEN, CDR2 SYDVKM. The CDR3 has 15 residues. The DNA for the CDR3 is TGTGCCAGCAGTTCTGAGTTGGGCCCGCGAGACGAGCAGTACTTC. It specifies CASSSELGPRDEQYF. The full variable domain, its missing parts supplied by reference TRBV28 and TRBJ2-7, is DVKVTQSSRYLVKRTGEKVFLECVQDMDHENMFWYRQDPGLGLRLIYFSYDVKMKEKGDIPEGYSVSREKKERFSLILESASTNQTSMYLCASSSELGPRDEQYFGPGTRLTVT.

The sample holds one count of this clone. The chain uses TRBV29-1 and TRBJ1-2; possibly TRBD1 for D (6 bases). Trimming cost V 5 bases and J 4 bases, with 14 bases left between them. The CDR3 has 13 amino acids. Germline loops: CDR1 SQVTM, CDR2 ANQGSEA. In nucleotides, the CDR3 is TGCAGCGTTAGAGGTACAGGGAGCTATGGCTACACCTTC. Encoded protein: CSVRGTGSYGYTF.

The chain employs TRBV29-1 and TRBJ1-3, with 8 bases lining up with TRBD1. Losses at the gene ends were 2 bases for V and 4 bases for J; bases not matched to a gene: 1. Germline V gives CDR1 SQVTM, CDR2 ANQGSEA. CDR3 size: 13 residues. The CDR3 is CSVEQGAGNTIYF. DNA for the CDR3: TGCAGCGTTGAACAGGGGGCGGGAAACACCATATATTTT.

The chain is built from TRBV5-1 and TRBJ2-7; D remains ambiguous. The CDR3 runs 14 residues. With 2 bases removed from V and 2 bases from J, the gap between germline ends came to 11 bases. CDR1 SGHRS and CDR2 YFSETQ come from the germline V gene. The CDR3 nucleotides read TGCGCCAGCAGCTTTTACGCCAGCACCTACGAGCAGTACTTC. Protein sequence: CASSFYASTYEQYF.

This rearrangement joins TRBV30 to TRBJ1-2; 10 bases agree with TRBD1. This CDR3 spans 14 amino acids. The V gene end was trimmed by 2 bases and the J gene end by 8 bases; junction bases not matched to a gene: 8. Per the germline V gene, CDR1 is GTSNPN and CDR2 is SVGIG (reference sequence). This CDR3 reads CAWSITTGGWGYTF. The CDR3 DNA is TGTGCCTGGAGTATCACGACAGGGGGCTGGGGCTACACCTTC.

The J gene is TRBJ1-2, the V gene TRBV7-2; possibly TRBD1 for D (6 bases). Germline V gives CDR1 SGHTA, CDR2 FQGNSA. CDR3 length equals 16 residues. Trimming left V 5 bases short and J 5 bases short, with 21 bases between. The CDR3 DNA reads TGTGCCAGCAGCATGGCCGGGAGGACAGTAGGGTATGGCTACACCTTC. Protein: CASSMAGRTVGYGYTF.

The rearrangement uses TRBV4-1 and TRBJ2-7; possibly TRBD1 for D (5 bases). From germline, CDR1 is MGHRA and CDR2 YSYEKL. The V and J ends lost 2 bases and 3 bases respectively, with 11 bases between them. This CDR3 is built from 14 residues. The CDR3 DNA sequence: TGCGCCAGCAGCCAACAAGGGGATTTCTACGAGCAGTACTTC. Protein sequence: CASSQQGDFYEQYF.

V and J are TRBV9 and TRBJ2-1, with D possibly TRBD1 on 5 matching bases. The V gene lost 0 bases and the J gene lost 7 bases, with 14 bases spanning the gap. The germline gives CDR1 SGDLS, CDR2 YYNGEE. CDR3 length equals 15 residues. The CDR3 DNA follows: TGTGCCAGCAGCGTAGTGGGCCAGGGCTGGAATGAGCAGTTCTTC. Protein sequence: CASSVVGQGWNEQFF.

The chain employs TRBV27 and TRBJ2-1; D gene uncertain. Between the trimmed V and J ends, which lost 5 bases and 6 bases, there was a span of 23 bases. The CDR3 covers 17 residues. Per germline, CDR1 MNHEY and CDR2 SMNVEV (reference sequence). The DNA for the CDR3 is TGTGCCAGCAGTAGAAAAGGCGACACCCGTTGGCCCAATGAGCAGTTCTTC. Residues: CASSRKGDTRWPNEQFF.

The V call is TRBV7-9, the J call TRBJ1-5; D remains unclear. This CDR3 spans 13 amino acids. V shed 1 base and J shed 4 bases, with 5 bases lying between them. Per the germline V gene, CDR1 is SEHNR and CDR2 is FQNEAQ (reference sequence). The CDR3 DNA follows: TGTGCCAGCAGCTTAGAGGCGAATCAGCCCCAGCATTTT. Translating gives CASSLEANQPQHF.

The rearrangement uses TRBV12-5 and TRBJ1-1; 8 bases are shared with TRBD1. CDR3 length: 16 amino acids. Germline V gene lookup returns CDR1 LGHNT and CDR2 FRNRAP. V was pared by 0 bases and J by 4 bases, with 7 bases of the junction left unmatched. This CDR3 is CASGLVLNRGGTEAFF. The CDR3 nucleotides are TGTGCTAGTGGTTTGGTACTTAACAGGGGGGGCACTGAAGCTTTCTTT. The full variable domain, completed using reference TRBV12-5 and TRBJ1-1, is DARVTQTPRHKVTEMGQEVTMRCQPILGHNTVFWYRQTMMQGLELLAYFRNRAPLDDSGMPKDRFSAEMPDATLATLKIQPSEPRDSAVYFCASGLVLNRGGTEAFFGQGTRLTVV.

The J gene is TRBJ2-1, the V gene TRBV6-1; TRBD1 aligns across 9 bases. Trimming took 6 bases from V and 4 from J; bases not matched to a gene: 7. The V gene's germline CDR1 is MNHNS and CDR2 SASEGT. The CDR3 has 15 amino acids. The CDR3 sequence is CASSPDRGAYNEQFF. The CDR3 DNA is TGTGCCAGCAGCCCAGACAGGGGGGCGTACAATGAGCAGTTCTTC.